Listed here are 15 T cell receptor beta chains from one sample, sequenced in a study of T cells in Graves' hyperthyroidism and ophthalmopathy. Amplified TCR beta CDR3 regions derived from RNA transcripts. The study used the HTBI primer set for a first-round RT-PCR of the TCR CDR3. A single record per CDR3 protein comes from TCRdb applying MiXCR to the multiplex PCR reads. Of some 500,000 distinct CDR3 sequences listed, 13% to 15% are singletons. The sequencing input was blood. All receptors derive from a woman younger than 30 with Graves' hyperthyroidism.

This clonotype occurred many times. The rearrangement joins TRBV10-3 to TRBJ2-4, with 7 bases aligning to TRBD1. J lost 1 base, V lost 3 bases, and 6 bases had no gene match. The germline V gene encodes CDR1 ENHRY and CDR2 SYGVKD. The CDR3 has 16 residues. The CDR3, as DNA: TGTGCCATCAGTGAACTTGACAGGGACGCCAAAAACATTCAGTACTTC. Protein: CAISELDRDAKNIQYF.

This clonotype appeared many times. The genes are TRBV11-2 and TRBJ1-1, with a tentative D call TRBD1 (6 bases). Trimming shortened V by 5 bases and J by 0 bases, and 10 bases separated the two germline ends. The CDR3 has 14 amino acids. CDR1 is SGHAT, CDR2 FQNNGV, per germline. The CDR3 loop reads CASSRGQLNTEAFF. CDR3 coding DNA: TGTGCCAGCAGCCGCGGACAGTTGAACACTGAAGCTTTCTTT.

Ten or more counts support this clonotype. The chain employs TRBV6-1 and TRBJ1-1, with D tentatively TRBD1 (6 bases). The germline V and J ends were trimmed by 8 bases and 6 bases, with 22 bases remaining between them. This CDR3 comprises 15 residues. Germline loops: CDR1 MNHNS, CDR2 SASEGT. CDR3 in DNA: TGTGCCAGCTCTCCCTTGGACAGATTAATCGCTGAAGCTTTCTTT. As protein: CASSPLDRLIAEAFF.

At least ten counts were recorded for this clonotype. The chain joins TRBV12-3 or TRBV12-4 to TRBJ1-2; D remains ambiguous. There are 14 residues in the CDR3. Trimming took off 3 bases at V and 0 bases at J, with 8 bases between the two ends. The CDR3 here is CASSLTSANYGYTF. As DNA, the CDR3 is TGTGCCAGCAGTTTGACTTCAGCTAACTATGGCTACACCTTC.

This clonotype was seen a few times. The chain combines TRBV6-1 with TRBJ2-2, with 7 bases lining up with TRBD1. The germline V gene has CDR1 MNHNS and CDR2 SASEGT. This CDR3 has 15 residues. The V and J ends lost 6 bases and 5 bases, in that order; junction bases with no gene match: 9. The CDR3 loop is CASSPNRGRTGELFF. DNA of the CDR3: TGTGCCAGCAGCCCCAACAGGGGAAGGACCGGGGAGCTGTTTTTT.

To note about this clonotype: Just one base apart from a much larger clone, this may be a read error. The genes are TRBV20-1 and TRBJ1-1; D possibly corresponds to TRBD1 (5 bases). The V end was cut by 3 bases, the J end by 1 base, with 15 bases between. The CDR3 has 15 residues. Germline-derived CDR1 and CDR2 are DFQATT and SNEGSKA (reference sequence). CDR3 region: CSARDWGGSNTEAFF. CDR3 bases: TGCAGTGCTAGGGACTGGGGGGGTTCGAACACTGAAGCTTTCTTT.

Many counts were recorded for this clonotype. The chain has TRBV7-6 and TRBJ2-3, with 12 bases matching TRBD2. CDR1 and CDR2 from the germline V gene are SGHVS and FNYEAQ. The CDR3 is 18 amino acids. The J segment lost 6 bases and the V segment lost 1 base, leaving 11 bases of the junction unmatched. The CDR3 region has the DNA TGTGCCAGCAGCTTAGTACAGCCTAGCGGGAGGGCCTCGGATACGCAGTATTTT. Amino acid sequence: CASSLVQPSGRASDTQYF.

This clonotype appeared a few times. This chain joins TRBV19 and TRBJ2-5; D gene ambiguous. Germline V gene sequence: CDR1 LNHDA, CDR2 SQIVND (reference sequence). V lost 5 bases and J 4 bases, leaving 20 bases between the germline ends. CDR3 length: 16 amino acids. CDR3 sequence (DNA): TGTGCCAGTAGTCCTCCGGGTGTCAACCGCGGAGAGACCCAGTACTTC. It translates to CASSPPGVNRGETQYF.

The rearrangement uses TRBV19 and TRBJ1-5; 8 bases match TRBD1. Germline lookup yields CDR1 LNHDA and CDR2 SQIVND (reference sequence). Unmatched junction bases numbered 2, after V lost 6 bases and J lost 7 bases. This CDR3 contains 12 residues. The CDR3 loop reads CASRPGGQPQHF. In DNA, the CDR3 is TGTGCCAGTAGACCAGGGGGCCAGCCCCAGCATTTT. Complete variable domain (other parts from reference TRBV19 and TRBJ1-5): DGGITQSPKYLFRKEGQNVTLSCEQNLNHDAMYWYRQDPGQGLRLIYYSQIVNDFQKGDIAEGYSVSREKKESFPLTVTSAQKNPTAFYLCASRPGGQPQHFGDGTRLSIL.

This clonotype was counted only a few times. The rearrangement uses TRBV5-1 and TRBJ2-3; D possibly corresponds to TRBD2 (5 bases). Trimming removed 0 bases at V and 2 bases at J, with 13 bases between. The CDR3 consists of 16 residues. CDR1 SGHRS and CDR2 YFSETQ come from the germline V gene. The CDR3 region is CASSLDGQTTTDTQYF. The DNA for the CDR3 is TGCGCCAGCAGCTTGGACGGGCAGACTACCACAGATACGCAGTATTTT.

The chain combines TRBV20-1 with TRBJ1-5, with TRBD1 as a possible D gene (6 bases). The germline V gene encodes CDR1 DFQATT and CDR2 SNEGSKA (reference sequence). Trimming left V 6 bases short and J 2 bases short, with 20 bases between. The CDR3 is 16 residues long. In nucleotides, the CDR3 is TGCAGTGCCGGCATATCAGGGGCGCGGGGCAATCAGCCCCAGCATTTT. Translation: CSAGISGARGNQPQHF.

This clonotype was recorded at least ten times. The junction and the germline gene differ at one end; a read error may be behind it. V usage is TRBV12-3 or TRBV12-4 and J usage is TRBJ2-7; TRBD2 might be the D (5 bases). This CDR3 is built from 14 residues. The CDR3 sequence is CASGLDERAYEQYF. The CDR3 DNA reads as TGTGCCAGCGGTTTGGATGAGAGGGCCTACGAGCAGTACTTC.

This clonotype has at least ten counts. The V and J genes are TRBV7-8 and TRBJ2-7; D remains unclear. Trimming removed 3 bases at V and 7 bases at J, with 16 bases between. The CDR3 runs 14 residues. In germline, CDR1 is SGHVS, CDR2 FQNEAQ. The CDR3 reads CASSLRTAGGEQYF. CDR3 DNA: TGTGCCAGCAGCTTGAGGACGGCCGGTGGGGAGCAGTACTTC.

This clonotype has only a few counts. V and J are TRBV19 and TRBJ1-1; D gene ambiguous. The V end lost 3 bases, the J end lost 3 bases, and 8 bases lay between the germline ends. Germline CDR1 and CDR2: LNHDA and SQIVND (reference sequence). The CDR3 is 13 amino acids. CDR3 sequence (DNA): TGTGCCAGTAGTATCTTGGGATACACTGAAGCTTTCTTT. Translated: CASSILGYTEAFF.

In this sample, this clonotype turned up a few times. V gene TRBV19 combines with J gene TRBJ1-1; D is uncertain. Trimming removed 4 bases at V and 9 bases at J, with 21 bases between. CDR1 is LNHDA, CDR2 SQIVND, per germline (reference sequence). CDR3 length equals 15 residues. The DNA of the CDR3 is TGTGCCAGTAGTAAAGGACTCCTCAGATCGATTAAAGCTTTCTTT. Translation: CASSKGLLRSIKAFF.